The source of this T cell receptor beta chain is a study of shared clonotypes between healthy human individuals. Study-level results: The generation probabilities recorded for non-shared clonotypes fell below those of clonotypes shared by all four donors. Clonotype sharing among donors, it was expected, would be affected by sequencing depth. A limitation of the genetic and exposure-history diversity represented arose from few donors.

In the original analysis: Filtering differed, since immunoSEQ gave only junction sequences and no quality scores. The table came from immunoSEQ multiplex PCR; TCRdb's copy has only in-frame clones and leaves some out. V and J calls and clone size are as listed in that table; D and trimming were resolved from the DNA. In the table there are approximately 2.5 million clones, approximately 94% of which are singletons. This CDR3 is 14 amino acids long. V was trimmed by 6 bases and J by 2 bases, leaving 14 bases between them. CDR1 MNHEY and CDR2 SVGAGI come from the germline V gene. In the case of this clone: Its matching antigen is unknown.

The chain uses TRBV6-5 and TRBJ2-7, with TRBD1 as a possible D gene (5 bases). The specimen sequenced was naive CD4+ T cells from PBMCs. Subset indicated: CD45RA+ positively selected. The TCR comes from a man aged 18-30 years in good health. Some clones in this sample may be carry-over from other donors' samples. The CDR3 spells CASSLNRYTYEQYF. As DNA, the CDR3 is TGTGCCAGCAGCCTTAACAGGTACACCTACGAGCAGTACTTC.